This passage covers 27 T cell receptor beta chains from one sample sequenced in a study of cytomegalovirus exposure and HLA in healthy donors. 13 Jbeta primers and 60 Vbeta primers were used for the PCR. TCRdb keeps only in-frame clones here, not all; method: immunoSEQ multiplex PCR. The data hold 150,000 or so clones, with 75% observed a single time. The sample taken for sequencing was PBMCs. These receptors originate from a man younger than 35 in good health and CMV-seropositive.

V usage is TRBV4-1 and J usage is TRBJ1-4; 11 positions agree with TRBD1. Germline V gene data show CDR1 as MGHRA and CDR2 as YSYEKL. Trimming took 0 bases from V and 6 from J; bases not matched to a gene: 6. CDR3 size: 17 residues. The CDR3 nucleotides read TGCGCCAGCAGCCAAGAAACGGACAGGGGGCGGTATGAAAAACTGTTTTTT. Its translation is CASSQETDRGRYEKLFF.

CDR3 sequence (DNA): TGTGCCAGCAGCTTACCTGCGACGGACCGGGACTCAAACCCCTACAATGAGCAGTTCTTC. Its translation: CASSLPATDRDSNPYNEQFF. The chain combines TRBV7-3 with TRBJ2-1, with D tentatively TRBD2 (6 bases). In germline, CDR1 is SGHTA, CDR2 FQGTGA. The CDR3 length is 20 residues. V was cut by 2 bases and J by 2 bases, with 25 bases left in between.

CDR3 sequence reads: CASSQDGRTSYEQYF. CDR3 in DNA: TGCGCCAGCAGCCAAGATGGCAGAACCTCCTACGAGCAGTACTTC. The chain recombines TRBV4-1 with TRBJ2-7; no clear D gene. V lost 0 bases and J 0 bases, leaving 9 bases between the germline ends. The germline CDR1 and CDR2 sequences are MGHRA and YSYEKL. The CDR3 spans 15 residues.

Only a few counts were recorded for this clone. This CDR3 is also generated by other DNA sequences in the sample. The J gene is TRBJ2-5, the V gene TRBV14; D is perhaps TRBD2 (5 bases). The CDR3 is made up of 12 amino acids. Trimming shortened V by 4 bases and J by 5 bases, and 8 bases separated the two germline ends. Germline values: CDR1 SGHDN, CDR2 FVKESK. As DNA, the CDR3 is TGTGCCAGCAGCCCGCCGGGGGAGACCCAGTACTTC. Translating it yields CASSPPGETQYF.

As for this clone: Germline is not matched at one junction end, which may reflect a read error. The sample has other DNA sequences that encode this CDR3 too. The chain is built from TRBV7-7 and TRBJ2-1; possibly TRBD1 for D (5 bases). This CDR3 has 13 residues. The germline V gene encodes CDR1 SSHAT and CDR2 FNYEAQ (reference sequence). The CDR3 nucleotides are TGTGCTAGCAGCTTAGGGCAAGGGGATGAGCAGTTCTTC. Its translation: CASSLGQGDEQFF.

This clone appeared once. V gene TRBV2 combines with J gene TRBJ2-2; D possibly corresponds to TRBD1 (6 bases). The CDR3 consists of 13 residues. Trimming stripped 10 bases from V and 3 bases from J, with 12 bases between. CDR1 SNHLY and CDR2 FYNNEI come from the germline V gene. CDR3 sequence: CATGAGDTGELFF. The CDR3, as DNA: TGTGCCACAGGGGCAGGGGACACCGGGGAGCTGTTTTTT. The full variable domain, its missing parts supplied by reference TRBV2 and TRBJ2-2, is EPEVTQTPSHQVTQMGQEVILRCVPISNHLYFYWYRQILGQKVEFLVSFYNNEISEKSEIFDDQFSVERPDGSNFTLKIRSTKLEDSAMYFCATGAGDTGELFFGEGSRLTVL.

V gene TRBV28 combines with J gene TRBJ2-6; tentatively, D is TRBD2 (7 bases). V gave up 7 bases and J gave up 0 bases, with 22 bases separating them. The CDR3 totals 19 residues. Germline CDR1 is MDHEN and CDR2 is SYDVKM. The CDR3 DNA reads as TGTGCCAGCACCCTAAGCGGGACAAGGGATAGCTCTGGGGCCAACGTCCTGACTTTC. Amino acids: CASTLSGTRDSSGANVLTF.

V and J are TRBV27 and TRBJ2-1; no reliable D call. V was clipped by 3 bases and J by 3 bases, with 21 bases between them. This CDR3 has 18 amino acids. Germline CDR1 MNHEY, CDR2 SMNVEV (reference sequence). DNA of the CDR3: TGTGCCAGCAGTTTCCACGCGTATGTGACTGATCGCTACAATGAGCAGTTCTTC. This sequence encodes CASSFHAYVTDRYNEQFF.

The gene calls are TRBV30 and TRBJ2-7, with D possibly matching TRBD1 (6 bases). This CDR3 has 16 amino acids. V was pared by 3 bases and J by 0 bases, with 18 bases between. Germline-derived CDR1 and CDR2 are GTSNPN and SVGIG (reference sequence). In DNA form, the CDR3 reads TGTGCCTGGAGCGAGGGCTGGGACATTCCCTCCTACGAGCAGTACTTC. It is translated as CAWSEGWDIPSYEQYF.

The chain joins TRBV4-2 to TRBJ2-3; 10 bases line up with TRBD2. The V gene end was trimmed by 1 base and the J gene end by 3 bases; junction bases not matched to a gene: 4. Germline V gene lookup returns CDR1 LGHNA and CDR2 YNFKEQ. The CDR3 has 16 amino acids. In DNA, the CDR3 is TGTGCCAGCAGCCAAGCTGAGACTAGCGGGACAGATACGCAGTATTTT. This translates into CASSQAETSGTDTQYF.

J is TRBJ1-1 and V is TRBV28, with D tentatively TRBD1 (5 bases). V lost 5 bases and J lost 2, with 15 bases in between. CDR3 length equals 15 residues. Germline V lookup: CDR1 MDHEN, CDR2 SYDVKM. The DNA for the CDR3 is TGTGCCAGCAGTATACCAGGGAGGGATAACACTGAAGCTTTCTTT. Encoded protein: CASSIPGRDNTEAFF.

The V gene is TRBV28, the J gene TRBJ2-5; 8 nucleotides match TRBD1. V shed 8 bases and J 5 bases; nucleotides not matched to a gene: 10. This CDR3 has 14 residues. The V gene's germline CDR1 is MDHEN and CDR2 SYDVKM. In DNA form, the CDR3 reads TGTGCCAGCGCTGGGTCAGGGGGCCGGGAGACCCAGTACTTC. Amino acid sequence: CASAGSGGRETQYF.

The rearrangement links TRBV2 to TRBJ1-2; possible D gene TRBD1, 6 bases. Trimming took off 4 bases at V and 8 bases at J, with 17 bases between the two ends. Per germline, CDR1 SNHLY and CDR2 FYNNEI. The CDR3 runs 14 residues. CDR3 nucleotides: TGTGCCAGCAGTGCTTTTGGGGCAGGGGAAGGCTACACCTTC. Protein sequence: CASSAFGAGEGYTF. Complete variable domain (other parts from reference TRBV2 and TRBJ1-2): EPEVTQTPSHQVTQMGQEVILRCVPISNHLYFYWYRQILGQKVEFLVSFYNNEISEKSEIFDDQFSVERPDGSNFTLKIRSTKLEDSAMYFCASSAFGAGEGYTFGSGTRLTVV.

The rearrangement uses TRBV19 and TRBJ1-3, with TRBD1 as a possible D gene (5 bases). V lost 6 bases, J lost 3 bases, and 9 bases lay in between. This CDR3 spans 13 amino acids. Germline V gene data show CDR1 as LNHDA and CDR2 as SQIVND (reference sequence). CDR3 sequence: CASRNRGGNTIYF. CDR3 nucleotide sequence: TGTGCCAGTAGGAATAGGGGTGGAAACACCATATATTTT.

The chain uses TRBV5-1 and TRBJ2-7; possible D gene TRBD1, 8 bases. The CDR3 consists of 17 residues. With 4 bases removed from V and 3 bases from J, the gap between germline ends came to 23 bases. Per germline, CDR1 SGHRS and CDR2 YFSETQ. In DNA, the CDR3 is TGCGCCAGCAGCGGCGCGGCAGGGGGCAGGGGGGGCTACGAGCAGTACTTC. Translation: CASSGAAGGRGGYEQYF.

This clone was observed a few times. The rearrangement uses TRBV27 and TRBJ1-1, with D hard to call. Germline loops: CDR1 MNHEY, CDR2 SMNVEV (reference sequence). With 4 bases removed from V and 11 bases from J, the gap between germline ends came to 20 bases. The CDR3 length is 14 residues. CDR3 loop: CASSWAGPFFGAFF. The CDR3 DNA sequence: TGTGCCAGCAGTTGGGCGGGCCCGTTTTTTGGGGCTTTCTTT.

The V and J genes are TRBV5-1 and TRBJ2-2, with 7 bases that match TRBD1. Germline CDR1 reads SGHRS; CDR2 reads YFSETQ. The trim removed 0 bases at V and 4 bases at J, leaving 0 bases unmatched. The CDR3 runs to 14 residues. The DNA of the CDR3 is TGCGCCAGCAGCTTGGAGGGGGCCACCGGGGAGCTGTTTTTT. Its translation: CASSLEGATGELFF.

The DNA of the CDR3 is TGTGCCTGGAGTGGCACTGAACTCGGGTTCTATGGCTACACCTTC. Translated: CAWSGTELGFYGYTF. The V and J genes are TRBV30 and TRBJ1-2; D remains ambiguous. Germline assignment: CDR1 GTSNPN and CDR2 SVGIG (reference sequence). CDR3 length: 15 residues. V lost 1 base to trimming and J lost 4 bases, with 16 bases between them.

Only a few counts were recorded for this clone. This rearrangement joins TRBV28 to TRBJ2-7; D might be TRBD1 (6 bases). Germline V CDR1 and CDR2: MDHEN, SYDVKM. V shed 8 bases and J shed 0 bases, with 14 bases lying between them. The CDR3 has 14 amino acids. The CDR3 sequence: CASETLGHSYEQYF. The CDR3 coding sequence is TGTGCCAGCGAGACCTTGGGACACTCCTACGAGCAGTACTTC. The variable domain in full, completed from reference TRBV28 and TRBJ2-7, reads DVKVTQSSRYLVKRTGEKVFLECVQDMDHENMFWYRQDPGLGLRLIYFSYDVKMKEKGDIPEGYSVSREKKERFSLILESASTNQTSMYLCASETLGHSYEQYFGPGTRLTVT.

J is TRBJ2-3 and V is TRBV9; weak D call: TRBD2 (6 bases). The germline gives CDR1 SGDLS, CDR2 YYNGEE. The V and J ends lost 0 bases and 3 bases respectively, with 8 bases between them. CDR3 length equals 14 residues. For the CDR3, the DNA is TGTGCCAGCAGCGTAGGCGGGATTACAGATACGCAGTATTTT. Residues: CASSVGGITDTQYF.

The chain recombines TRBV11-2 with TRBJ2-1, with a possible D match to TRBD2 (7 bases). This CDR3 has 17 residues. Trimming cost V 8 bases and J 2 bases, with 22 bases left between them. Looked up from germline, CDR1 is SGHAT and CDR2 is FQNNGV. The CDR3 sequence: CASRKGGAGETYNEQFF. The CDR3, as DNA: TGTGCCAGCCGCAAAGGGGGTGCGGGAGAGACCTACAATGAGCAGTTCTTC.

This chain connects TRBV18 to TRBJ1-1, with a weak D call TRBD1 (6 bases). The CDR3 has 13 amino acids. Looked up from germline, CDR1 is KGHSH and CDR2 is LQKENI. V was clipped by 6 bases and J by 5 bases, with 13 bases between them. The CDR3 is CASSQTGMTEAFF. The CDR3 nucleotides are TGTGCCAGCTCCCAAACAGGGATGACTGAAGCTTTCTTT.

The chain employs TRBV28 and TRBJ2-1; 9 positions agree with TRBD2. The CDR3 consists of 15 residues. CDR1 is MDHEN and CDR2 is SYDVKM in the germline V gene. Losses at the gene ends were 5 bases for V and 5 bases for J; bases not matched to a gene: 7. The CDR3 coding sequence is TGTGCCAGCAGTCATGGGGGACTAGCAAACAATGAGCAGTTCTTC. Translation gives CASSHGGLANNEQFF.

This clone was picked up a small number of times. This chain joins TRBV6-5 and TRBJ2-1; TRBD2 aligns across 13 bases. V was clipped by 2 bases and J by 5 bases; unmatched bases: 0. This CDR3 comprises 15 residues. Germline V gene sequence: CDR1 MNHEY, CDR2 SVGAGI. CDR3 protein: CASSYGTSGNNEQFF. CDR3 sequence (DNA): TGTGCCAGCAGTTACGGGACTAGCGGGAACAATGAGCAGTTCTTC.

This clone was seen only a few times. CDR3 in amino acids: CASSTKRRPTEEEYF. CDR3 bases: TGTGCCAGCAGCACAAAAAGGAGGCCAACCGAGGAGGAGTACTTC. The V call is TRBV21-1, the J call TRBJ2-7; the table's TRBD2 call for D was not verified on the DNA. TRBV21-1 corresponds to a pseudogene. The length of the CDR3 is 15 residues.

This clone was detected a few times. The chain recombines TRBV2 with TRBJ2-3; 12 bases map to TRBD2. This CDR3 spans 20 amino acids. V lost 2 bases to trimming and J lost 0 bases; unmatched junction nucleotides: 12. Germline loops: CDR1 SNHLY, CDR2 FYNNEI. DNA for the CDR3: TGTGCCAGCAGTGAATTTGGTCCCACTAGCGGGGGGACTAGCACAGATACGCAGTATTTT. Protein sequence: CASSEFGPTSGGTSTDTQYF.

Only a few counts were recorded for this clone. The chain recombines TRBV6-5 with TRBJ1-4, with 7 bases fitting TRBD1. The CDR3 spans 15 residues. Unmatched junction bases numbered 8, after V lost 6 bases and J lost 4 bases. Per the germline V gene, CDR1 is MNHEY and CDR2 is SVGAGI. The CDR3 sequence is CASSTGTALNEKLFF. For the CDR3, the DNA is TGTGCCAGCAGCACGGGGACAGCTCTTAATGAAAAACTGTTTTTT.